This T cell receptor beta chain was identified during a study of spatial heterogeneity in lung cancer. Across the whole study: An average of more than ten raw reads was observed per unique TCR and UMI combination.

Germline assignment: CDR1 DFQATT and CDR2 SNEGSKA (reference sequence). The CDR3 loop spans 14 amino acids. V lost 6 bases, J lost 0 bases, and 15 bases lay in between. Sample time point: sample taken at primary tumor resection. Tumor, nontumor lung or frozen PBMC supplied whole RNA, sequenced without sorting. Patients with untreated early-stage non-small cell lung cancer, numbering 72, were the donors. TCR cDNA molecules each had a unique molecular identifier. TCRdb independently ran MiXCR on the 5' RACE reads; one entry per CDR3 protein. The sample carries 20,000 to 25,000 distinct CDR3 sequences, 4.6% recorded once.

This receptor was identified in a male donor with early-stage non-small cell lung cancer. The source was PBMCs, collected at surgery. This chain connects TRBV20-1 to TRBJ2-7; D is tentatively TRBD1 or TRBD2 (5 bases each). The CDR3 nucleotides read TGCAGTGCCACCCGGGGCCTGAGCTCCTACGAGCAGTACTTC. Translating gives CSATRGLSSYEQYF.